Shown below are 19 T cell receptor beta chains from a single sample sequenced in a study of T cells in localized non-small cell lung cancer. TCRdb's table, derived via immunoSEQ multiplex PCR, lists solely in-frame clones and lacks some. This sample has 55,000 to 65,000 clones, with around 90% found just once. Sequencing used peripheral blood, obtained before any cancer treatment. These receptors all come from a man aged 35 to 70 with stage I squamous cell lung carcinoma.

V and J are TRBV7-9 and TRBJ2-2; 11 bases match TRBD2. Losses at the gene ends were 5 bases for V and 5 bases for J; bases not matched to a gene: 7. Germline CDR1 reads SEHNR; CDR2 reads FQNEAQ (reference sequence). The CDR3 is 16 amino acids. CDR3 sequence (DNA): TGTGCCAGCAGCCCAGGGTGGACTAGCGGGACCGGGGAGCTGTTTTTT. Its translation is CASSPGWTSGTGELFF.

V usage is TRBV28 and J usage is TRBJ2-2; TRBD1 is a possible D gene (5 bases). Germline lookup yields CDR1 MDHEN and CDR2 SYDVKM. Trimming removed 6 bases from V and 1 base from J, with 9 bases in between. This CDR3 spans 14 amino acids. The CDR3 spells CASSHGQNTGELFF. The CDR3 DNA reads as TGTGCCAGCAGCCATGGACAGAACACCGGGGAGCTGTTTTTT.

A single count supports this clone. The gene calls are TRBV5-6 and TRBJ2-3; the D is unclear. Germline CDR1 reads SGHDT; CDR2 reads YYEEEE. There are 13 residues in the CDR3. V was trimmed by 7 bases and J by 1 base, leaving 10 bases between them. CDR3 residues: CASYRRGTDTQYF. In DNA, the CDR3 is TGTGCCAGCTACCGCCGGGGCACAGATACGCAGTATTTT.

The chain couples TRBV28 to TRBJ2-7; 9 nucleotides line up with TRBD2. The trim removed 6 bases at V and 2 bases at J, leaving 8 bases unmatched. Germline CDR1 and CDR2: MDHEN and SYDVKM. The CDR3 is 15 residues long. The CDR3 DNA sequence: TGTGCCAGCAGAACCACTAGCGGGCGCGCCTACGAGCAGTACTTC. This gives the protein CASRTTSGRAYEQYF.

The chain combines TRBV19 with TRBJ2-4; D is unresolved. Trimming cost V 4 bases and J 0 bases, with 7 bases left between them. Germline V lookup: CDR1 LNHDA, CDR2 SQIVND (reference sequence). This CDR3 is built from 14 residues. The CDR3 reads CASSTAGAKNIQYF. The CDR3 region has the DNA TGTGCCAGTAGTACCGCCGGAGCCAAAAACATTCAGTACTTC.

Concerning this clone itself: A junction boundary mismatches the germline segment, possibly from a read error. The chain recombines TRBV14 with TRBJ2-5; the D is unclear. The CDR3 is 11 residues long. Germline CDR1 is SGHDN and CDR2 is FVKESK. The CDR3 loop is CASSQDSSPHF. The CDR3 DNA sequence: TGTGCCAGCAGCCAAGATTCATCTCCACACTTC.

To note about this clone: This same CDR3 is encoded by further DNA sequences in the sample. J is TRBJ2-1 and V is TRBV11-2; a weak D match, TRBD2 (6 bases). This CDR3 spans 14 amino acids. V lost 3 bases, J lost 1 base, and 7 bases lay in between. Per germline, CDR1 SGHAT and CDR2 FQNNGV. The DNA of the CDR3 is TGTGCCAGCAGCTTTCGGGGGTCCTACAATGAGCAGTTCTTC. Translated, it gives CASSFRGSYNEQFF.

The rearrangement uses TRBV30 and TRBJ2-1; tentative D call: TRBD2 (7 bases). Germline CDR1 is GTSNPN and CDR2 is SVGIG (reference sequence). The CDR3 contains 16 residues. Trimming took off 1 base at V and 2 bases at J, with 15 bases between the two ends. Here the CDR3 DNA reads TGTGCCTGGAGTGAACGGGGGCTAGCGGCCTACAATGAGCAGTTCTTC. Translation: CAWSERGLAAYNEQFF.

The chain employs TRBV19 and TRBJ1-3; D is undetermined. With 4 bases removed from V and 0 bases from J, the gap between germline ends came to 7 bases. This CDR3 comprises 14 residues. Germline CDR1 reads LNHDA; CDR2 reads SQIVND (reference sequence). The CDR3 sequence: CASSTLNSGNTIYF. The CDR3, as DNA: TGTGCCAGTAGTACCCTTAACTCTGGAAACACCATATATTTT. Complete variable domain (other parts from reference TRBV19 and TRBJ1-3): DGGITQSPKYLFRKEGQNVTLSCEQNLNHDAMYWYRQDPGQGLRLIYYSQIVNDFQKGDIAEGYSVSREKKESFPLTVTSAQKNPTAFYLCASSTLNSGNTIYFGEGSWLTVV.

In DNA form, the CDR3 reads TGCGCCAGCAGCTTTGGCCAGGACACAGATACGCAGTATTTT. Translated, it gives CASSFGQDTDTQYF. The J gene is TRBJ2-3, the V gene TRBV5-1; D gene uncertain. With 2 bases removed from V and 2 bases from J, the gap between germline ends came to 9 bases. The CDR3 has 14 residues. Germline values: CDR1 SGHRS, CDR2 YFSETQ.

The rearrangement joins TRBV4-2 to TRBJ2-2, with D perhaps TRBD1 (6 bases). Germline CDR1 and CDR2: LGHNA and YNFKEQ. CDR3 length equals 14 residues. Trimming cost V 9 bases and J 1 base, with 12 bases left between them. CDR3 loop: CASRTAVNTGELFF. Written as DNA, the CDR3 is TGTGCCAGTCGGACAGCCGTGAACACCGGGGAGCTGTTTTTT.

This chain links TRBV1 with TRBJ2-1; the table names TRBD1, a call not compared with the DNA. TRBV1 is classified as a pseudogene. The CDR3 extends over 14 amino acids. The CDR3: CTSSQDGQYNEQFF. Here the CDR3 DNA reads TGCACCAGCAGCCAAGATGGCCAGTACAATGAGCAGTTCTTC.

The chain couples TRBV7-9 to TRBJ2-7; TRBD1 is a possible D gene (6 bases). Between the trimmed V and J ends, which lost 2 bases and 0 bases, there was a span of 17 bases. The CDR3 extends over 17 amino acids. Germline values: CDR1 SEHNR, CDR2 FQNEAQ (reference sequence). DNA of the CDR3: TGTGCCAGCAGCTTAAGGTTTGAGGCAGGGGACTCCTACGAGCAGTACTTC. This encodes CASSLRFEAGDSYEQYF.

This clone appeared a single time. The rearrangement joins TRBV7-2 to TRBJ2-3; D possibly uses TRBD1 or TRBD2 (5 bases each). The CDR3 covers 15 residues. CDR1 SGHTA and CDR2 FQGNSA come from the germline V gene. Trimming stripped 0 bases from V and 0 bases from J, with 7 bases between. CDR3 protein: CASSLAGDSTDTQYF. The DNA for the CDR3 is TGTGCCAGCAGCTTAGCGGGGGACAGCACAGATACGCAGTATTTT.

The chain is built from TRBV19 and TRBJ2-3; D call uncertain. CDR1 is LNHDA and CDR2 is SQIVND in the germline V gene (reference sequence). Trimming removed 5 bases at V and 3 bases at J, with 9 bases between. The CDR3 contains 13 residues. The DNA of the CDR3 is TGTGCCAGTAGTGCCGTTGGAACAGATACGCAGTATTTT. Translated, it gives CASSAVGTDTQYF.

The CDR3 loop is CASRQGSGANVLTF. The DNA for the CDR3 is TGTGCCAGTCGGCAGGGTTCGGGGGCCAACGTCCTGACTTTC. The chain has TRBV6-5 and TRBJ2-6; D might be TRBD1 (5 bases). Germline V gene lookup returns CDR1 MNHEY and CDR2 SVGAGI. The V end was cut by 9 bases, the J end by 4 bases, with 13 bases between. The CDR3 runs 14 residues.

The rearrangement joins TRBV11-3 to TRBJ1-1; D uncertain. V was pared by 3 bases and J by 7 bases, with 12 bases between. The CDR3 has 13 residues. CDR1 SGHNT and CDR2 YENEEA come from the germline V gene. CDR3 coding DNA: TGTGCCAGCAGCTTGGGTAGGGTCGGTGAAGCTTTCTTT. It codes for CASSLGRVGEAFF.

The count of this clone is one. V is TRBV6-5 and J is TRBJ2-7, with 12 nucleotides matching TRBD2. The J call is doubtful: the DNA matches TRBJ2-5 better. Germline lookup yields CDR1 MNHEY and CDR2 SVGAGI. The length of the CDR3 is 15 residues. This chain's CDR3 is CASSSSGRVVQTQYF. CDR3 bases: TGTGCCAGCAGCTCTAGCGGGAGGGTCGTGCAGACCCAGTACTTC.

CDR3 sequence reads: CASSLITSGIRTDTQYF. The CDR3 DNA is TGTGCCAGCAGCTTGATTACTAGCGGGATTCGCACAGATACGCAGTATTTT. V usage is TRBV5-5 and J usage is TRBJ2-3; 10 bases align to TRBD2. This CDR3 is built from 17 residues. Germline V lookup: CDR1 SGHKS, CDR2 YYEKEE (reference sequence). After removal of 1 base from V and 1 base from J, the junction contained 6 bases not matched to a gene.